This passage covers 16 T cell receptor beta chains from one sample sequenced in a study of regulatory T cells in long-lasting Graves disease. The time point was: newly diagnosed GD, antithyroid drugs for less than 3 months. RNA isolated from PBMCs was used to make the TCR library. Arm-PCR of CDR3 regions and iRepertoire HTBI primers were the basis on which TCR beta libraries were built. TCRdb re-derived calls from the multiplex PCR reads in MiXCR, one entry per CDR3 protein. The sample shows 680,000 or so distinct CDR3 sequences, roughly 15% of them seen only once. The sample was also reused in another study, on T cells in Graves' hyperthyroidism and ophthalmopathy.

Specimen: peripheral blood mononuclear cells (PBMCs), collected at new diagnosis, from a patient treated with antithyroid drugs. The receptors shown here come from a woman aged 25 to 45 with Graves disease.

This clonotype was seen a few times. The CDR3, as DNA: TGTGCCAGTATGGGGACGCAGGGTAATGAAAAACTGTTTTTT. Translating gives CASMGTQGNEKLFF. This chain uses TRBV19 with TRBJ1-4; a weak D match, TRBD1 (5 bases). The CDR3 totals 14 residues. Trimming took 7 bases from V and 4 from J, leaving 13 bases between them. The germline V gene has CDR1 LNHDA and CDR2 SQIVND (reference sequence). Full variable domain (outside the CDR3, taken from reference TRBV19 and TRBJ1-4): DGGITQSPKYLFRKEGQNVTLSCEQNLNHDAMYWYRQDPGQGLRLIYYSQIVNDFQKGDIAEGYSVSREKKESFPLTVTSAQKNPTAFYLCASMGTQGNEKLFFGSGTQLSVL.

The sample holds a few counts of this clonotype. The genes are TRBV15 and TRBJ1-2; D is perhaps TRBD1 (6 bases). The germline V and J ends were trimmed by 0 bases and 6 bases, with 14 bases remaining between them. This CDR3 is built from 15 residues. Per the germline V gene, CDR1 is LNHNV and CDR2 is YYDKDF (reference sequence). The CDR3, as DNA: TGTGCCACCAGCAGAGATGGCAGGGGAAGTGATGGCTACACCTTC. Protein sequence: CATSRDGRGSDGYTF.

The V and J genes are TRBV6-2 or TRBV6-3 and TRBJ1-1, with D perhaps matching TRBD1 (5 bases). This CDR3 is built from 14 residues. The V gene's germline CDR1 is MNHEY and CDR2 SVGEGT. Trimming shortened V by 11 bases and J by 4 bases, and 20 bases separated the two germline ends. In DNA, the CDR3 is TGTGCCGGCCGGGCCAACCTTGGGGGCACTGAAGCTTTCTTT. The encoded protein is CAGRANLGGTEAFF.

There are a few counts of this clonotype. CDR3 in DNA: TGCAGTGCTAGTTCGGGAGAGGTTGAGCAGTTCTTC. Translating gives CSASSGEVEQFF. This sequence joins TRBV20-1 and TRBJ2-1, with D tentatively TRBD2 (6 bases). CDR1 is DFQATT, CDR2 SNEGSKA, per germline (reference sequence). The CDR3 contains 12 residues. V gave up 3 bases and J gave up 9 bases, with 12 bases separating them.

This chain uses TRBV20-1 with TRBJ2-5, with D perhaps assigned TRBD1 or TRBD2 (5 bases each). CDR3 length equals 15 residues. V was shortened by 2 bases and J by 4 bases, with 17 bases between the two germline ends. CDR1 and CDR2 (germline): DFQATT, SNEGSKA (reference sequence). The CDR3 region has the DNA TGCAGTGCTAGACCTGGGACCTATATGGGAGAGACCCAGTACTTC. It is translated as CSARPGTYMGETQYF.

This clonotype came up many times. V is TRBV28 and J is TRBJ2-1; D might be TRBD2 (6 bases). CDR3 size: 15 residues. Trimming removed 8 bases at V and 7 bases at J, with 21 bases between. Germline CDR1 reads MDHEN; CDR2 reads SYDVKM. The CDR3 DNA sequence: TGTGCCAGCGCCACCGGGACTGGGCAAGGGAATGAGCAGTTCTTC. Translated: CASATGTGQGNEQFF.

Ten or more counts support this clonotype. The V and J genes are TRBV5-6 and TRBJ2-1; TRBD2 agrees at 8 bases. Per the germline V gene, CDR1 is SGHDT and CDR2 is YYEEEE. V shed 4 bases, J shed 9 bases, and the junction held 18 bases outside the gene matches. The length of the CDR3 is 17 residues. The CDR3 loop is CASSPTSLAGQPSEQFF. The CDR3 bases are TGTGCCAGCAGCCCCACGTCGCTAGCGGGCCAGCCCAGTGAGCAGTTCTTC.

This clonotype showed up just a few times. V is TRBV12-3 or TRBV12-4 and J is TRBJ1-1; D is unclear. The CDR3 loop spans 14 amino acids. Trimming pared 0 bases from V and 3 bases from J, leaving 8 bases between. Written as DNA, the CDR3 is TGTGCCAGCAGTTTAGCGCTAGGTTACACTGAAGCTTTCTTT. Translation: CASSLALGYTEAFF.

This clonotype was counted only a few times. The chain carries TRBV19 and TRBJ2-1, with 7 bases identical to TRBD1. Germline CDR1 reads LNHDA; CDR2 reads SQIVND (reference sequence). V lost 3 bases, J lost 4 bases, and 6 bases stayed unmatched. This CDR3 comprises 15 residues. DNA for the CDR3: TGTGCCAGTAGTATGTCGGGACAGACATACAATGAGCAGTTCTTC. Its protein is CASSMSGQTYNEQFF.

This clonotype was counted only a few times. The chain recombines TRBV7-9 with TRBJ1-5, with D perhaps TRBD1 (5 bases). V shed 5 bases and J shed 0 bases, with 11 bases lying between them. The CDR3 is 15 amino acids. Germline V gene data show CDR1 as SEHNR and CDR2 as FQNEAQ (reference sequence). As DNA, the CDR3 is TGTGCCAGCAGCAAGACAGACTCTAGCAATCAGCCCCAGCATTTT. Translating it yields CASSKTDSSNQPQHF.

This clonotype appeared many times. As DNA, the CDR3 is TGTGCCAGCAGTTTTTCTGCAGGGTATGAAGCTTTCTTT. Translated: CASSFSAGYEAFF. This chain connects TRBV28 to TRBJ1-1; a possible D gene is TRBD1 (5 bases). The CDR3 runs 13 residues. The V gene's germline CDR1 is MDHEN and CDR2 SYDVKM. Trimming shortened V by 3 bases and J by 7 bases, and 12 bases separated the two germline ends.

V is TRBV18 and J is TRBJ1-1; possible D gene TRBD1, 5 bases. The germline V gene has CDR1 KGHSH and CDR2 LQKENI. V was cut by 2 bases and J by 10 bases, with 17 bases left in between. The CDR3 consists of 14 residues. The CDR3 here is CASSPLGLNAGAFF. The CDR3 DNA sequence: TGTGCCAGCTCACCATTGGGGCTGAACGCGGGAGCTTTCTTT.

With respect to this clonotype: This CDR3 fails to terminate in the conserved phenylalanine or tryptophan, so it likely reflects a read error. The chain couples TRBV20-1 to TRBJ1-2, with D perhaps matching TRBD1 (6 bases). CDR3 length: 14 residues. CDR1 DFQATT and CDR2 SNEGSKA come from the germline V gene (reference sequence). Trimming shortened V by 5 bases and J by 2 bases, and 15 bases separated the two germline ends. The chain's CDR3 is CSAGGGAQNYGYTS. CDR3 bases: TGCAGTGCTGGCGGGGGGGCGCAAAACTATGGCTACACCTCC.

This clonotype has only a few counts. V is TRBV5-5 and J is TRBJ1-3; D gene uncertain. CDR1 and CDR2 (germline): SGHKS, YYEKEE (reference sequence). With 1 base removed from V and 0 bases from J, the gap between germline ends came to 8 bases. CDR3 size: 15 residues. CDR3 sequence: CASSLSPNSGNTIYF. In nucleotides, the CDR3 is TGTGCCAGCAGCTTGTCCCCAAACTCTGGAAACACCATATATTTT.

This clonotype occurred many times. The V call is TRBV20-1, the J call TRBJ1-1, with a tentative D call TRBD1 (6 bases). There are 11 residues in the CDR3. The germline gives CDR1 DFQATT, CDR2 SNEGSKA (reference sequence). V lost 5 bases and J lost 8, with 12 bases in between. CDR3 nucleotides: TGCAGTGCTCGCAGGGGCTCCGAAGCTTTCTTT. Its protein is CSARRGSEAFF.

This clonotype was found many times. V gene TRBV11-1 combines with J gene TRBJ2-7, with D possibly called TRBD1 or TRBD2 (5 bases each). The CDR3 loop spans 14 amino acids. The germline V and J ends were trimmed by 0 bases and 5 bases, with 11 bases remaining between them. The germline V gene encodes CDR1 SGHAT and CDR2 FQDESV (reference sequence). CDR3 nucleotide sequence: TGTGCCAGCAGCTTAGCGGGACCGAGGGACGAGCAGTACTTC. It codes for CASSLAGPRDEQYF.